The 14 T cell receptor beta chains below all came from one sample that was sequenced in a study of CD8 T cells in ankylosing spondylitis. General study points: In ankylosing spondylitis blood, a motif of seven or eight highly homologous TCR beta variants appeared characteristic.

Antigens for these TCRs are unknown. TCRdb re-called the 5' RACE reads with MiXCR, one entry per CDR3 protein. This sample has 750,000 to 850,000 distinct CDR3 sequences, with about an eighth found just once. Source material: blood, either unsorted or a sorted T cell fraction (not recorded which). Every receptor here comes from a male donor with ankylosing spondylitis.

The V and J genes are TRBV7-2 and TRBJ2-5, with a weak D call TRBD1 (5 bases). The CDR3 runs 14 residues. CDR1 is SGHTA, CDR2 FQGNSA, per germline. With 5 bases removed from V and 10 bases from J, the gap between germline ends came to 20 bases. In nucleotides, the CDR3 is TGTGCCAGCAGCGAAGACAGAGGAGAAGGTGGCCAGTACTTC. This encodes CASSEDRGEGGQYF. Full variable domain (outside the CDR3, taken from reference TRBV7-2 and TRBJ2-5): GAGVSQSPSNKVTEKGKDVELRCDPISGHTALYWYRQSLGQGLEFLIYFQGNSAPDKSGLPSDRFSAERTGGSVSTLTIQRTQQEDSAVYLCASSEDRGEGGQYFGPGTRLLVL.

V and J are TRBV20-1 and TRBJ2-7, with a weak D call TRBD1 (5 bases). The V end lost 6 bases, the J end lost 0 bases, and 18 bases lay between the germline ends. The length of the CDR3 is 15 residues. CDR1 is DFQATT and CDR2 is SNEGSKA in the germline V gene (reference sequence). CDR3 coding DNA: TGCAGTGCCCCCCGCCGGCAGGGCCGCTCCTACGAGCAGTACTTC. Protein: CSAPRRQGRSYEQYF.

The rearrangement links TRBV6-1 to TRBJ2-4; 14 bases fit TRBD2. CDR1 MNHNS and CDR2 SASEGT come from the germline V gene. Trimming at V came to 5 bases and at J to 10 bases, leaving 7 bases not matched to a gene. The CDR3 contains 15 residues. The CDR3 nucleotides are TGTGCCAGCAGTCCGGGACTAGCGGGAGTGGGGATTCAGTACTTC. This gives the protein CASSPGLAGVGIQYF.

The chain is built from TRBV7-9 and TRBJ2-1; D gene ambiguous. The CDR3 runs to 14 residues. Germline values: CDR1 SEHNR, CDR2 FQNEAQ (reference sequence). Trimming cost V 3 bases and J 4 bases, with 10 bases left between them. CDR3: CASSFSSAYNEQFF. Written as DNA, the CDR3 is TGTGCCAGCAGCTTTTCGTCCGCGTACAATGAGCAGTTCTTC.

The CDR3 loop reads CASAPTEAGAFF. CDR3 nucleotides: TGTGCCAGCGCACCCACGGAGGCTGGAGCTTTCTTT. The gene calls are TRBV11-1 and TRBJ1-1; no reliable D call. Trimming pared 8 bases from V and 10 bases from J, leaving 17 bases between. Germline V gene lookup returns CDR1 SGHAT and CDR2 FQDESV (reference sequence). The CDR3 loop spans 12 amino acids.

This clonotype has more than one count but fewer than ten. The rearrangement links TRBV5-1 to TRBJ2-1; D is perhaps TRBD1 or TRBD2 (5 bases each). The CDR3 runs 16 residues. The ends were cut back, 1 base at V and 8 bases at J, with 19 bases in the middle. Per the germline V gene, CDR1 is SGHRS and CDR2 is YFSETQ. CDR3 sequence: CASSLFPGRGSYEQFF. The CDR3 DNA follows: TGCGCCAGCAGCTTGTTCCCGGGACGAGGTAGCTATGAGCAGTTCTTC.

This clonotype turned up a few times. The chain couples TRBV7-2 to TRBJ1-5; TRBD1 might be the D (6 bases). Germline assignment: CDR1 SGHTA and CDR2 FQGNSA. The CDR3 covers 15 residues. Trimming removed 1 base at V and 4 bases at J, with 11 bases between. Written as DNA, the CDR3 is TGTGCCAGCAGCTTAGGCGGGACACAGAATCAGCCCCAGCATTTT. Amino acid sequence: CASSLGGTQNQPQHF.

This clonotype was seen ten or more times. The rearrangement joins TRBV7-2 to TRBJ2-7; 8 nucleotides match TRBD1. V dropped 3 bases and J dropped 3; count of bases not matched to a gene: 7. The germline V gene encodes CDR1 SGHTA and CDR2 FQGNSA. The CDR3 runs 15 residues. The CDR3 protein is CASSFRTGSFYEQYF. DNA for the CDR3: TGTGCCAGCAGCTTTCGGACAGGGTCTTTCTACGAGCAGTACTTC.

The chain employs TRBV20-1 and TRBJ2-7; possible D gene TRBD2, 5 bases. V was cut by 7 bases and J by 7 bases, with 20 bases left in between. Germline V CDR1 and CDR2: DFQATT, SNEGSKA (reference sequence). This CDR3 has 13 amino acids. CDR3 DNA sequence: TGCAGTGGTACCCCGGGCGCGGGTGAGGAGCAGTACTTC. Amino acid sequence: CSGTPGAGEEQYF.

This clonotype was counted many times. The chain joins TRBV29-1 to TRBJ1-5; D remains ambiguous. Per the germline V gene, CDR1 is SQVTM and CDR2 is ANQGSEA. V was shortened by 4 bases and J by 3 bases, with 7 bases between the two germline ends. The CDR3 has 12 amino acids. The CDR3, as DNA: TGCAGCGTTGCCGGAGACAATCAGCCCCAGCATTTT. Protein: CSVAGDNQPQHF. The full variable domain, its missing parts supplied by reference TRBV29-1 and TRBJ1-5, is SAVISQKPSRDICQRGTSLTIQCQVDSQVTMMFWYRQQPGQSLTLIATANQGSEATYESGFVIDKFPISRPNLTFSTLTVSNMSPEDSSIYLCSVAGDNQPQHFGDGTRLSIL.

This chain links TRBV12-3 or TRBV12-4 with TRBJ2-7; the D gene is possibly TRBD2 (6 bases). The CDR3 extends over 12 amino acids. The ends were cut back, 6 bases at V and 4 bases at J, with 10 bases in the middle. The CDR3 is CASRRDLYEQYF. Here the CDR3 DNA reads TGTGCCAGCAGGCGGGACTTATACGAGCAGTACTTC.

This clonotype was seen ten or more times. The CDR3 reads CSAPERISTDTQYF. The CDR3 coding sequence is TGCAGTGCCCCCGAGCGGATTTCCACAGATACGCAGTATTTT. This chain links TRBV20-1 with TRBJ2-3; tentatively, D is TRBD2 (5 bases). Germline-derived CDR1 and CDR2 are DFQATT and SNEGSKA (reference sequence). The CDR3 has 14 amino acids. The V gene lost 6 bases and the J gene lost 2 bases, with 15 bases spanning the gap.

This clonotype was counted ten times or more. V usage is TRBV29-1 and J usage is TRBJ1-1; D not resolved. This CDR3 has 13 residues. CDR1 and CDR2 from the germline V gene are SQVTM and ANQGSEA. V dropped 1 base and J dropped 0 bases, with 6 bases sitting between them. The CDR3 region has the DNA TGCAGCGTTGAAGGCACCTTGAACACTGAAGCTTTCTTT. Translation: CSVEGTLNTEAFF.

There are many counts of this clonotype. The CDR3 nucleotides are TGTGCCATCAATCCCACAGGGGGCTCTGGAAACACCATATATTTT. This gives the protein CAINPTGGSGNTIYF. This chain joins TRBV12-3 or TRBV12-4 and TRBJ1-3; 8 bases line up with TRBD1. The CDR3 covers 15 residues. Trimming took 10 bases from V and 0 from J; bases not matched to a gene: 8.